These 18 T cell receptor beta chains share one sample of origin, sequenced in a study of T cell changes during pregnancy in multiple sclerosis. The protocol was immunoSEQ multiplex PCR, while the TCRdb copy is restricted to in-frame clones and leaves out a portion. The sample carries over 35,000 clones, around 93% recorded once. The source was CD4+ T cells from peripheral blood mononuclear cells, collected in the third trimester of pregnancy. Receptors originate from a female donor in good health, enrolled as a control in a pregnancy study.

This clone was counted a single time. The chain employs TRBV7-2 and TRBJ2-1; 11 nucleotides line up with TRBD2. This CDR3 is built from 16 residues. V was pared by 5 bases and J by 3 bases, with 6 bases of the junction left unmatched. Germline V gene sequence: CDR1 SGHTA, CDR2 FQGNSA. The chain's CDR3 is CASSTRLAGNYNEQFF. The CDR3 bases are TGTGCCAGCAGCACCCGACTAGCGGGGAACTACAATGAGCAGTTCTTC.

The chain recombines TRBV5-1 with TRBJ2-1; 7 bases fit TRBD2. This CDR3 comprises 18 residues. Germline assignment: CDR1 SGHRS and CDR2 YFSETQ. Trimming took 3 bases from V and 8 from J; bases not matched to a gene: 20. CDR3 amino acids: CASSSGFAWEGNEDEQFF. Written as DNA, the CDR3 is TGCGCCAGCAGCTCTGGATTTGCGTGGGAGGGCAATGAAGATGAGCAGTTCTTC.

This chain uses TRBV9 with TRBJ1-4; tentative D call: TRBD1 (5 bases). Looked up from germline, CDR1 is SGDLS and CDR2 is YYNGEE. This CDR3 has 13 residues. Trimming removed 4 bases from V and 7 bases from J, with 11 bases in between. The CDR3 nucleotides read TGTGCCAGCAGCCGGGGGGAAAGTGAAAAACTGTTTTTT. Protein sequence: CASSRGESEKLFF.

The chain links TRBV30 to TRBJ2-7; possible D gene TRBD2, 6 bases. CDR1 GTSNPN and CDR2 SVGIG come from the germline V gene (reference sequence). The CDR3 extends over 14 amino acids. The germline V and J ends were trimmed by 7 bases and 1 base, with 17 bases remaining between them. CDR3 nucleotide sequence: TGTGCCTCCACGAGACGGGAGTCATCCTACGAGCAGTACTTC. Translation: CASTRRESSYEQYF.

J is TRBJ1-2 and V is TRBV28; D is ambiguous. CDR3 length: 10 residues. Germline CDR1 reads MDHEN; CDR2 reads SYDVKM. Trimming stripped 8 bases from V and 8 bases from J, with 9 bases between. In DNA, the CDR3 is TGTGCCAGCGGTGCGTGGGGCTACACCTTC. It yields the protein CASGAWGYTF.

The rearrangement joins TRBV28 to TRBJ1-1; 7 nucleotides agree with TRBD1. Germline CDR1 is MDHEN and CDR2 is SYDVKM. This CDR3 comprises 15 residues. Trimming took 6 bases from V and 2 from J; bases not matched to a gene: 9. CDR3 in amino acids: CASRPSRGGNTEAFF. CDR3 DNA: TGTGCCAGCAGGCCTTCCAGAGGGGGCAACACTGAAGCTTTCTTT. The full variable domain, its missing parts supplied by reference TRBV28 and TRBJ1-1, is DVKVTQSSRYLVKRTGEKVFLECVQDMDHENMFWYRQDPGLGLRLIYFSYDVKMKEKGDIPEGYSVSREKKERFSLILESASTNQTSMYLCASRPSRGGNTEAFFGQGTRLTVV.

V is TRBV5-1 and J is TRBJ2-5; 10 bases are a match to TRBD2. CDR1 and CDR2 from the germline V gene are SGHRS and YFSETQ. The CDR3 loop spans 14 amino acids. V lost 5 bases, J lost 4 bases, and 5 bases stayed unmatched. The CDR3 here is CASSASGGSETQYF. CDR3 in DNA: TGCGCCAGCAGTGCTAGCGGGGGCTCAGAGACCCAGTACTTC.

The table lists this clone with a few counts. The gene calls are TRBV5-6 and TRBJ2-5; D gene unclear. Trimming left V 2 bases short and J 7 bases short, with 12 bases between. CDR1 is SGHDT, CDR2 YYEEEE, per germline. CDR3 length: 13 residues. The CDR3 DNA reads TGTGCCAGCAGCTTTGGGCTCGCCATGACCCAGTACTTC. It encodes CASSFGLAMTQYF.

The chain combines TRBV30 with TRBJ2-1; D is possibly TRBD2 (6 bases). CDR1 and CDR2 from the germline V gene are GTSNPN and SVGIG (reference sequence). Trimming left V 2 bases short and J 6 bases short, with 14 bases between. The CDR3 extends over 14 amino acids. The CDR3: CAWSRGTPFNEQFF. The DNA of the CDR3 is TGTGCCTGGAGTCGTGGGACTCCTTTCAATGAGCAGTTCTTC. The full variable domain, rest sourced from reference TRBV30 and TRBJ2-1, is SQTIHQWPATLVQPVGSPLSLECTVEGTSNPNLYWYRQAAGRGLQLLFYSVGIGQISSEVPQNLSASRPQDRQFILSSKKLLLSDSGFYLCAWSRGTPFNEQFFGPGTRLTVL.

This chain connects TRBV4-3 to TRBJ2-3, with 9 bases aligning to TRBD1. Germline lookup yields CDR1 LGHNA and CDR2 YSLEER. V was pared by 3 bases and J by 8 bases, with 3 bases of the junction left unmatched. The CDR3 covers 13 residues. The CDR3 DNA reads as TGCGCCAGCAGCCAGAACAGGGGGCGTACGCAGTATTTT. It translates to CASSQNRGRTQYF.

V is TRBV11-2 and J is TRBJ1-2; no clear D. Germline V gene sequence: CDR1 SGHAT, CDR2 FQNNGV. The CDR3 runs to 12 residues. The V and J ends lost 5 bases and 4 bases respectively, with 8 bases between them. The CDR3 DNA reads TGTGCCAGCAGCCCCCGGGGCTATGGCTACACCTTC. Amino acid sequence: CASSPRGYGYTF.

This rearrangement joins TRBV5-1 to TRBJ1-1, with unresolved D. The germline CDR1 and CDR2 sequences are SGHRS and YFSETQ. The CDR3 has 12 residues. The germline V and J ends were trimmed by 0 bases and 7 bases, with 7 bases remaining between them. The CDR3 coding sequence is TGCGCCAGCAGCTTGGGTACGAGTGAAGCTTTCTTT. The encoded protein is CASSLGTSEAFF. The entire variable domain, with the rest obtained from reference TRBV5-1 and TRBJ1-1, is as follows: KAGVTQTPRYLIKTRGQQVTLSCSPISGHRSVSWYQQTPGQGLQFLFEYFSETQRNKGNFPGRFSGRQFSNSRSEMNVSTLELGDSALYLCASSLGTSEAFFGQGTRLTVV.

V usage is TRBV7-2 and J usage is TRBJ2-3; D perhaps matches TRBD2 (6 bases). Deletions cut 5 bases from V and 4 bases from J, with 10 bases between. CDR1 is SGHTA, CDR2 FQGNSA, per germline. CDR3 length: 13 residues. CDR3 nucleotide sequence: TGTGCCAGCAGCATTCCTAGCGCAGATACGCAGTATTTT. Protein sequence: CASSIPSADTQYF.

This chain connects TRBV6-1 to TRBJ2-1; possible D gene TRBD2, 6 bases. The ends were cut back, 7 bases at V and 9 bases at J, with 22 bases in the middle. Germline V CDR1 and CDR2: MNHNS, SASEGT. This CDR3 spans 15 amino acids. The CDR3 nucleotides read TGTGCCAGCATTCAGGTGCCGACGGGGAGGACTGAGCAGTTCTTC. It encodes CASIQVPTGRTEQFF.

The chain recombines TRBV5-1 with TRBJ2-7; TRBD2 agrees at 10 bases. This CDR3 spans 15 amino acids. V lost 5 bases and J lost 2; bases outside the gene matches: 7. CDR1 SGHRS and CDR2 YFSETQ come from the germline V gene. The DNA of the CDR3 is TGCGCCAGCAGGCAAGGGACTAGCGCGACCTACGAGCAGTACTTC. It codes for CASRQGTSATYEQYF.

V gene TRBV7-6 combines with J gene TRBJ2-2, with 8 bases fitting TRBD2. V trimming: 1 base; J trimming: 4 bases; junction bases outside the gene matches: 8. The germline V gene encodes CDR1 SGHVS and CDR2 FNYEAQ. CDR3 size: 17 residues. The CDR3 spells CASSLGVAGGLTGELFF. As DNA, the CDR3 is TGTGCCAGCAGCTTAGGGGTTGCGGGAGGTCTCACCGGGGAGCTGTTTTTT.

The gene calls are TRBV30 and TRBJ2-5; 8 nucleotides align to TRBD2. The CDR3 spans 14 residues. J was trimmed by 5 bases and V by 1 base; bases with no gene match: 6. In germline, CDR1 is GTSNPN, CDR2 SVGIG (reference sequence). The CDR3 is CAWSAGGPGETQYF. In nucleotides, the CDR3 is TGTGCCTGGAGTGCGGGGGGGCCGGGGGAGACCCAGTACTTC.

The CDR3 DNA reads TGCGCCAGCAGCTTAGGACTAGCCGCGGGCACAGATACGCAGTATTTT. Its protein is CASSLGLAAGTDTQYF. This rearrangement joins TRBV5-1 to TRBJ2-3; 8 nucleotides match TRBD2. J gave up 1 base and V 2 bases, and 6 bases lay outside the gene matches. Germline CDR1 SGHRS, CDR2 YFSETQ. The CDR3 consists of 16 residues. The full variable domain, rest sourced from reference TRBV5-1 and TRBJ2-3, is KAGVTQTPRYLIKTRGQQVTLSCSPISGHRSVSWYQQTPGQGLQFLFEYFSETQRNKGNFPGRFSGRQFSNSRSEMNVSTLELGDSALYLCASSLGLAAGTDTQYFGPGTRLTVL.